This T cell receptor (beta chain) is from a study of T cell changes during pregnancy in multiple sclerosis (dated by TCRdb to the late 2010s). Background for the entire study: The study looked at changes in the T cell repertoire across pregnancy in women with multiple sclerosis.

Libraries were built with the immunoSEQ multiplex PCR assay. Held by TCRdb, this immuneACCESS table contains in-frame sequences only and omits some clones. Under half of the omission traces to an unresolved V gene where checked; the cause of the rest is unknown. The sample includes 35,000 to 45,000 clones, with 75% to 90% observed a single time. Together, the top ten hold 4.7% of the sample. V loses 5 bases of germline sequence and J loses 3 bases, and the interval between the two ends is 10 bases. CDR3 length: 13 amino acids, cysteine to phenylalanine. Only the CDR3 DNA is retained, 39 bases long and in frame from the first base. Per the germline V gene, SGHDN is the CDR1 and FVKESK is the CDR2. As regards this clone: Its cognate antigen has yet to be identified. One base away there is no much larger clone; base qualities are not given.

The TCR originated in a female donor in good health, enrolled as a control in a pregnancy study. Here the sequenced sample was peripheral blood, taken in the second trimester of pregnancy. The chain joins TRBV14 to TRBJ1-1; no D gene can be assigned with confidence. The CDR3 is CASSSRGYTEAFF. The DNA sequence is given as TGTGCCAGCAGCTCAAGAGGGTACACTGAAGCTTTCTTT.